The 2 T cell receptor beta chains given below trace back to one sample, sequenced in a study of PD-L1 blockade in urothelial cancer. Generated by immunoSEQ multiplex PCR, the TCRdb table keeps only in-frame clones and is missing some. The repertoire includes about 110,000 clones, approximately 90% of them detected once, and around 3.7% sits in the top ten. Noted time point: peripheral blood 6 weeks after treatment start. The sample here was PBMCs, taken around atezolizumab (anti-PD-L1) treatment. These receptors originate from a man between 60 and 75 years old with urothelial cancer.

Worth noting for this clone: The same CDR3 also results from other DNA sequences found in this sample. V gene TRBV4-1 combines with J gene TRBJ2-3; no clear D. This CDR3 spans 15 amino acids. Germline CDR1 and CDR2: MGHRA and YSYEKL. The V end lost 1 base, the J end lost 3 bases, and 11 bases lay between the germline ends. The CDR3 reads CASSQGKAGTDTQYF. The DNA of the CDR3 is TGCGCCAGCAGCCAAGGTAAAGCCGGGACAGATACGCAGTATTTT.

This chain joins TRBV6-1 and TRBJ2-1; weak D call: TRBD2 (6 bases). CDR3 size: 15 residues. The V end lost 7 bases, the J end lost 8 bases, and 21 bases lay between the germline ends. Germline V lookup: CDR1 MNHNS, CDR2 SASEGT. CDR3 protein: CASKWLRDLTYEQFF. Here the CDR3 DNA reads TGTGCCAGCAAGTGGTTACGGGACTTGACCTATGAGCAGTTCTTC.